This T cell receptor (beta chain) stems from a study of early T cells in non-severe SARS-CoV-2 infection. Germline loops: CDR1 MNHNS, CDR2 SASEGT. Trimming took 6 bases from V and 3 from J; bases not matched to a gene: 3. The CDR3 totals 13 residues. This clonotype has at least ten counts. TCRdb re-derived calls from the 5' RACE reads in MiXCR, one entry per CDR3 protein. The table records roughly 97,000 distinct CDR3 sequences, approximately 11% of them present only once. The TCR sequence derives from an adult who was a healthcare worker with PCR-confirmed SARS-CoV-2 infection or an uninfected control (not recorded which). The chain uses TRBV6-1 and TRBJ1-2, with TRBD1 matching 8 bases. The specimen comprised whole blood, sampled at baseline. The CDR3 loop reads CASRGQGYYGYTF. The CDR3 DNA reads TGTGCCAGCAGAGGACAGGGCTACTATGGCTACACCTTC.